This T cell receptor (beta chain) was observed in a study of persistence of HIV-infected CD4 T cells. Anti-CD3/anti-CD28 beads served as a nonspecific positive control stimulus. Sorting of responding CD4+ T cells relied on upregulated CD40 ligand together with CD69. The immunoSEQ assay was version 4, run in survey mode. The assay was immunoSEQ multiplex PCR, and TCRdb's table has in-frame clones only and misses some. The sample comprises more than 30,000 clones, 87% of which are singletons, and approximately 1.4% rests with the top ten. V was cut by 4 bases and J by 6 bases, with 10 bases left in between. CDR3 size: 13 residues. As regards this clone: What it recognizes is unknown.

The material sequenced was CD4+ T cells sorted from PBMCs after approximately 19-hour stimulation, taken from a patient who received antiretroviral therapy. The clonotype comes from an adult man with HIV who was CMV-seropositive. J is TRBJ1-5 and V is TRBV12-3 or TRBV12-4; D is possibly TRBD1 (5 bases). The CDR3 loop reads CASSYMGGQPQHF. In DNA form, the CDR3 reads TGTGCCAGCAGTTACATGGGGGGTCAGCCCCAGCATTTT.